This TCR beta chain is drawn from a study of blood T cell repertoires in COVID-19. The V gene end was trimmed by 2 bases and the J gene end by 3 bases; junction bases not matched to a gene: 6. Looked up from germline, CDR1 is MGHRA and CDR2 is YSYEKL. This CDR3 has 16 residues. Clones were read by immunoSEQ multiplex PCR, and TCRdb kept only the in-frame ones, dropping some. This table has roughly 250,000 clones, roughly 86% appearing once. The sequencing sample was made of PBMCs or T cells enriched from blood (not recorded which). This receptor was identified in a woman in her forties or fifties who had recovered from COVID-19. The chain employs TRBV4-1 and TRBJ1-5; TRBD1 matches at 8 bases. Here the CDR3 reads CASSQLQGVPNQPQHF. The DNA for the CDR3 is TGCGCCAGCAGCCAACTACAGGGGGTACCCAATCAGCCCCAGCATTTT.